The source of this T cell receptor beta chain is a study of CD8 T cells in Susac syndrome. An input of about 0.5 to 1 ug of RNA was subjected to reverse transcription using random hexamers. TCRdb reprocessed the immunoSEQ multiplex PCR reads via MiXCR and lists one record per CDR3 protein. The sample includes some 120,000 distinct CDR3 sequences, around nine tenths of them seen just once. CD8+ and CD4+ T cells taken from blood had their TCR beta sequenced. Negative isolation was used for CD8+ and CD4+ T cells and FACS enrichment for TEMRA cells. This clonotype was seen just once. V was pared by 1 base and J by 9 bases, with 10 bases between. This CDR3 is built from 13 residues.

Sequencing used CD8+ T cells from PBMCs. J is TRBJ2-1 and V is TRBV12-3 or TRBV12-4; no definite D call. The sequence was collected from a human donor with multiple sclerosis. DNA for the CDR3: TGTGCCAGCAGTTTAGTTATAGGAAGTGAGCAGTTCTTC. Residues: CASSLVIGSEQFF.